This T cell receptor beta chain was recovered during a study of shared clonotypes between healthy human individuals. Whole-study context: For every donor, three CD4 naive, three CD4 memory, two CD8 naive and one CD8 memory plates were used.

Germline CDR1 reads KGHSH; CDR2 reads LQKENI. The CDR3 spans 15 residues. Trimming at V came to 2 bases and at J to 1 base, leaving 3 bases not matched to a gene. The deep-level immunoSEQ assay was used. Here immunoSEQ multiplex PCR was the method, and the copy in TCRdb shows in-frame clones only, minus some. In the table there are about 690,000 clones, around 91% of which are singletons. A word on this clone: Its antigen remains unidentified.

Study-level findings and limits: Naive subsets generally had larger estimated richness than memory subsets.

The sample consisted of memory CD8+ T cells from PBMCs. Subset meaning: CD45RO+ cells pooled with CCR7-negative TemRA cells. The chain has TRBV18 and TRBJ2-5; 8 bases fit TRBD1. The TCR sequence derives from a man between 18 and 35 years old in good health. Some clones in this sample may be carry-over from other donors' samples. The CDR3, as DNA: TGTGCCAGCTCACCAAGCAGGGGGCTCCAAGAGACCCAGTACTTC. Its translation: CASSPSRGLQETQYF.